The entry below gives a single TCR beta chain sequence along with its context. The CDR3 extends over 12 amino acids. V was trimmed by 6 bases and J by 2 bases, leaving 8 bases between them. CDR1 and CDR2 from the germline V gene are SQVTM and ANQGSEA. This specimen comes from a study of blood T cell repertoires in COVID-19. As for the study in general: Both acute and convalescent COVID-19 samples were obtained from the United States, Italy and Spain.

The method was immunoSEQ multiplex PCR; TCRdb's version includes in-frame clones alone and lacks a portion of them. The table has under 250,000 clones, approximately 84% seen once. The sequenced sample was peripheral blood. The rearrangement joins TRBV29-1 to TRBJ1-3; weak D call: TRBD1 (6 bases). The receptor was isolated from a woman aged 80 or over with acute or convalescent COVID-19. CDR3 loop: CSVRDTGNTIYF. CDR3 DNA sequence: TGCAGCGTAAGGGACACTGGAAACACCATATATTTT.